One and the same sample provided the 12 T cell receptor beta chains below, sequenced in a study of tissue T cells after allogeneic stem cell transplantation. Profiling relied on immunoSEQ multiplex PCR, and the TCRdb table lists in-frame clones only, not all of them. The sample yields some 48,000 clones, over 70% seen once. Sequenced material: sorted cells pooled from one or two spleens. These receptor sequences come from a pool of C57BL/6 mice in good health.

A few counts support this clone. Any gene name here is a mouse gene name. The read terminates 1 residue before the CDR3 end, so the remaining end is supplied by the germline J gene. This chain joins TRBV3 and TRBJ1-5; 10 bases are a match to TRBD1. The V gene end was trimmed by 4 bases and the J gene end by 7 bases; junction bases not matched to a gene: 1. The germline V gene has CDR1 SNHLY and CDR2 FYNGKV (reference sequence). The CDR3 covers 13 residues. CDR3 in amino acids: CASSWDRGQAPLF. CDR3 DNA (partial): TGTGCCAGCAGCTGGGACAGGGGACAGGCTCCGCTT.

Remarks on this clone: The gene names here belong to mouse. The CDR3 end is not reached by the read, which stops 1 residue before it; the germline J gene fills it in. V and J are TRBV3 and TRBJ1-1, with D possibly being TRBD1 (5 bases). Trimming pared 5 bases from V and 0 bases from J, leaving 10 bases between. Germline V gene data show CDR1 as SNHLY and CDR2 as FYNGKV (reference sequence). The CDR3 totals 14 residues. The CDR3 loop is CASSPQGPNTEVFF. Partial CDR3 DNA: TGTGCCAGCAGCCCTCAGGGTCCAAACACAGAAGTCTTC.

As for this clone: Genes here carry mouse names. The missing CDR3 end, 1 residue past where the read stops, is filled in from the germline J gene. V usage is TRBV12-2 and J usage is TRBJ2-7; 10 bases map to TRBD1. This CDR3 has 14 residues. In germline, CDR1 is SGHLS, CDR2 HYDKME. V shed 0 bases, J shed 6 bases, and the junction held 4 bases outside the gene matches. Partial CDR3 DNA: TGTGCCAGCTCTCTCCCGGGACAGGGGTCTGAACAGTAC. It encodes CASSLPGQGSEQY. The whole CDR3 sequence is CASSLPGQGSEQYF.

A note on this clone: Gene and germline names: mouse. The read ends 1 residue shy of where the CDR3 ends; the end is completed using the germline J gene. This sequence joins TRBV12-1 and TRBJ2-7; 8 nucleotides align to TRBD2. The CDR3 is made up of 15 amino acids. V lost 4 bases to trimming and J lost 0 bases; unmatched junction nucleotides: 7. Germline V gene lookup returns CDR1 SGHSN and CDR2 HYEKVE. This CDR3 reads CASSRDWFSSYEQYF. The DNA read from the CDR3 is TGTGCCAGCTCACGGGACTGGTTTAGCTCCTATGAACAGTAC. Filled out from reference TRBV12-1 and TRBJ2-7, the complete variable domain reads DSGVVQSPRHIIKEKGGRSVLTCIPISGHSNVVWYQQTLGKELKFLIQHYEKVERDKGFLPSRFSVQQFDDYHSEMNMSALELEDSAMYFCASSRDWFSSYEQYFGPGTRLTVL.

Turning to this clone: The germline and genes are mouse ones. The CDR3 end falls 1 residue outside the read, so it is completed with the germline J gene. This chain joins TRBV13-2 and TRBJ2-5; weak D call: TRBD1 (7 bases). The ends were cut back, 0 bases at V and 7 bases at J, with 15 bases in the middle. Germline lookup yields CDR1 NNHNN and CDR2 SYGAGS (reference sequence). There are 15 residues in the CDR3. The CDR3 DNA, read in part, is TGTGCCAGCGGTGATGCGGGAGGGGGCGCGAACACCCAGTAC. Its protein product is CASGDAGGGANTQY. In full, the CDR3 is CASGDAGGGANTQYF.

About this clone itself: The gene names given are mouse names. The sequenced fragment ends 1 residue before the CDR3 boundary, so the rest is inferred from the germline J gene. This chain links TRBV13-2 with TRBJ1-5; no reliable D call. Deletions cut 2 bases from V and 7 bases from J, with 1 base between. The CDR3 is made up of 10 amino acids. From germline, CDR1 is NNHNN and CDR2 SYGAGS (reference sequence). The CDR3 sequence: CASGEQAPLF. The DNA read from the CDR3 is TGTGCCAGCGGTGAACAGGCTCCGCTT.

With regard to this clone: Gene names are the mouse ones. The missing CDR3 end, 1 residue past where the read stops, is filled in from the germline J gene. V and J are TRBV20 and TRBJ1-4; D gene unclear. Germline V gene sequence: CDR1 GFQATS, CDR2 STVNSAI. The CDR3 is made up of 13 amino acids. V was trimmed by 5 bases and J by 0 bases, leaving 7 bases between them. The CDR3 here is CGAFRISNERLFF. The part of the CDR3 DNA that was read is TGTGGTGCTTTCAGGATTTCCAACGAAAGATTATTT.

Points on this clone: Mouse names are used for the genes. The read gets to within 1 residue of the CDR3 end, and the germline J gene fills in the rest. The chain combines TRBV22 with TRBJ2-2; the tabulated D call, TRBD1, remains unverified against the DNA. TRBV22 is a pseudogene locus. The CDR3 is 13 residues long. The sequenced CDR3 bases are TGTGCCAGCATAACAGGGTGCACCGGGCAGCTCTAC. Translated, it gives CASITGCTGQLY. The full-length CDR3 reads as CASITGCTGQLYF.

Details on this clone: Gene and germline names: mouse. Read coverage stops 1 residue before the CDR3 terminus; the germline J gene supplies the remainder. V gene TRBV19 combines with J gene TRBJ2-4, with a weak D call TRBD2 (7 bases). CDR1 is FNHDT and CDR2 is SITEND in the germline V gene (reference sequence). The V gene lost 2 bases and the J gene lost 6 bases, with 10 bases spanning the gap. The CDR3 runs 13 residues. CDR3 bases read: TGTGCCAGCAGTATGAGGGGGGGGAACACCTTGTAC. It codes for CASSMRGGNTLY. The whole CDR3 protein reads CASSMRGGNTLYF.

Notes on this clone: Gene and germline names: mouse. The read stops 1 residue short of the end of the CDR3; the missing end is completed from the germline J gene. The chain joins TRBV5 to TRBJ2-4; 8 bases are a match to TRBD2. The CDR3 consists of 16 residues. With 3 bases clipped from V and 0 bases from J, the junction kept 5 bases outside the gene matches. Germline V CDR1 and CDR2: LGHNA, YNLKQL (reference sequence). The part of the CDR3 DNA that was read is TGTGCCAGCAGCCAGACTGGGGCCTCTAGTCAAAACACCTTGTAC. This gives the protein CASSQTGASSQNTLY. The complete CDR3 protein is CASSQTGASSQNTLYF.

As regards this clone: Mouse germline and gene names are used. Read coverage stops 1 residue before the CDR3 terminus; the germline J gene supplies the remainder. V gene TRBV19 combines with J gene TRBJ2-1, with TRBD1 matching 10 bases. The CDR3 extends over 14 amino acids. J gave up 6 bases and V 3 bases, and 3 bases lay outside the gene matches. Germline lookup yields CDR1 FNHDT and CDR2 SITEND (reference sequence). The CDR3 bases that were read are TGTGCCAGCAGTAGACAGGGGGCGGGTGCTGAGCAGTTC. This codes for CASSRQGAGAEQF. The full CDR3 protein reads CASSRQGAGAEQFF.

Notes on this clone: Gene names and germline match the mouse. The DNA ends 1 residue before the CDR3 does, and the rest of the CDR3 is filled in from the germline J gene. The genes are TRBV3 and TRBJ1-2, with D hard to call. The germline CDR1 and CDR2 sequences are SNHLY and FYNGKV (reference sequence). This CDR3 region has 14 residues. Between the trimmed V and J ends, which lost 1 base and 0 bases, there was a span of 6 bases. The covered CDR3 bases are TGTGCCAGCAGCTTAGAGACGACAAACTCCGACTACACC. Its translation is CASSLETTNSDYT. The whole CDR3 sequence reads CASSLETTNSDYTF. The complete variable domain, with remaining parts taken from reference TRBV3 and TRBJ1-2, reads GPKVLQIPSHQIIDMGQMVTLNCDPVSNHLYFYWYKQILGQQMEFLVNFYNGKVMEKSKLFKDQFSVERPDGSYFTLKIQPTALEDSAVYFCASSLETTNSDYTFGSGTRLLVI.